This is a list of T cell receptor beta chains from one sample in a study of T-cell memory formation after mild COVID-19. One entry per CDR3 protein results from TCRdb running MiXCR on the 5' RACE reads. The sample lists 290,000 or so distinct CDR3 sequences; roughly a fifth were seen once. Material for sequencing was PBMCs or a T cell subset sorted from them (not recorded which). The receptors were sampled from a man in his late teens or twenties who had mild COVID-19 (a few samples of this study predate the infection). Cell type and time point are not known. Both conserved end residues are part of each CDR3. The D gene is left open where the match is weak. Size tells how often a clone was seen (once, few, many) or the class of an expanded clone, and some rows leave it out.

V	size	D	J	CDR3	DNA
TRBV4-3	.	.	TRBJ2-2	CASSQGGGLTGELFF	TGCGCCAGCAGCCAAGGCGGAGGGCTCACCGGGGAGCTGTTTTTT
TRBV29-1	.	TRBD1	TRBJ2-5	CSVDLNRGQTQYF	TGCAGCGTTGATCTAAACAGGGGCCAGACCCAGTACTTC
TRBV18	few	.	TRBJ1-2	CASSPGTEAYGYTF	TGTGCCAGCTCGCCGGGGACGGAGGCCTATGGCTACACCTTC
TRBV5-1	.	TRBD2	TRBJ2-1	CASSSLSGGGYNEQFF	TGCGCCAGCAGCTCGCTCAGCGGGGGGGGCTACAATGAGCAGTTCTTC
TRBV4-3	few	TRBD2	TRBJ2-7	CASSQPSGEQYF	TGCGCCAGCAGCCAACCTAGCGGCGAGCAGTACTTC
TRBV7-9	.	.	TRBJ2-7	CASSLSGVDYEQYF	TGTGCCAGCAGCTTATCAGGGGTCGACTACGAGCAGTACTTC
TRBV5-1	few	.	TRBJ2-7	CASSHGHLYEQYF	TGCGCCAGCAGCCACGGGCACCTCTACGAGCAGTACTTC
TRBV4-3	few	.	TRBJ1-4	CASSQAYTGLGKLFF	TGCGCCAGCAGCCAAGCGTATACAGGGTTGGGAAAACTGTTTTTT
TRBV5-1	few	.	TRBJ2-3	CASSMRASTDTQYF	TGCGCCAGCAGCATGAGGGCGAGCACAGATACGCAGTATTTT
TRBV20-1	many	TRBD2	TRBJ2-4	CSARGGNIQYF	TGCAGTGCTAGGGGGGGGAACATTCAGTACTTC
TRBV20-1	.	.	TRBJ2-3	CSASASTDTQYF	TGCAGTGCTAGTGCAAGCACAGATACGCAGTATTTT
TRBV7-9	many	TRBD2	TRBJ2-3	CASSLRLAGATDTQYF	TGTGCCAGCAGCTTACGACTAGCGGGGGCCACAGATACGCAGTATTTT
TRBV5-1	.	.	TRBJ1-3	CASSAQGISGNTIYF	TGCGCCAGCAGCGCACAGGGCATTTCTGGAAACACCATATATTTT
TRBV14	many	.	TRBJ1-5	CASSQGPNQPQHF	TGTGCCAGCAGCCAAGGCCCCAATCAGCCCCAGCATTTT
TRBV5-1	.	TRBD2	TRBJ2-1	CASSQAIAGGNEQFF	TGCGCCAGCAGCCAAGCAATAGCGGGGGGAAATGAGCAGTTCTTC
TRBV6-5	.	TRBD2	TRBJ2-1	CASRPAGVNEQFF	TGTGCCAGCAGGCCAGCGGGGGTCAATGAGCAGTTCTTC
TRBV20-1	.	.	TRBJ2-3	CSASRASDTQYF	TGCAGTGCTAGCAGAGCGTCAGATACGCAGTATTTT
TRBV11-2	many	TRBD1	TRBJ2-5	CASSLPTGGRTQYF	TGTGCCAGCAGCTTACCTACAGGGGGGAGAACCCAGTACTTC
TRBV6-5	once	TRBD1	TRBJ1-1	CASRPTGQGYTEAFF	TGTGCCAGCAGACCGACCGGACAGGGCTACACTGAAGCTTTCTTT
TRBV27	.	.	TRBJ1-1	CASSSRPTDLNTEAFF	TGTGCCAGCAGTTCAAGACCTACAGATTTGAACACTGAAGCTTTCTTT
TRBV24-1	.	.	TRBJ1-1	CATSDGDTEAFF	TGTGCCACCAGTGATGGGGACACTGAAGCTTTCTTT
TRBV4-3	few	TRBD2	TRBJ2-7	CASSPREVGVYEQYF	TGCGCCAGCAGCCCCCGGGAGGTAGGAGTCTACGAGCAGTACTTC
TRBV18	few	.	TRBJ1-5	CASSYDRNNQPQHF	TGTGCCAGCTCATACGACAGGAACAATCAGCCCCAGCATTTT
TRBV5-1	many	.	TRBJ2-3	CASSLTGPDTQYF	TGCGCCAGCAGCTTGACGGGTCCAGATACGCAGTATTTT
TRBV20-1	.	TRBD1	TRBJ1-5	CSARTGGRSNQPQHF	TGCAGTGCTAGAACAGGGGGCAGGAGCAATCAGCCCCAGCATTTT
TRBV2	few	TRBD1	TRBJ2-5	CASSDRGRLETQYF	TGTGCCAGCAGTGACAGGGGGCGACTAGAGACCCAGTACTTC
TRBV15	.	TRBD1	TRBJ2-7	CATGQTYEQYF	TGTGCCACGGGACAGACCTACGAGCAGTACTTC
TRBV7-2	.	.	TRBJ2-5	CASSWSGIQETQYF	TGTGCCAGCAGCTGGTCGGGGATACAAGAGACCCAGTACTTC
TRBV20-1	.	.	TRBJ1-5	CSAGDQPQHF	TGCAGTGCGGGGGATCAGCCCCAGCATTTT
TRBV5-1	.	.	TRBJ1-5	CASSLDTENQPQHF	TGCGCCAGCAGCTTGGACACAGAGAATCAGCCCCAGCATTTT
TRBV20-1	few	.	TRBJ2-5	CSARVQNQETQYF	TGCAGTGCTAGAGTGCAGAACCAAGAGACCCAGTACTTC
TRBV5-1	few	.	TRBJ2-3	CASSFAGPDTQYF	TGCGCCAGCAGCTTCGCGGGACCAGATACGCAGTATTTT
TRBV4-3	few	.	TRBJ2-1	CASSQVLWYNEQFF	TGCGCCAGCAGCCAAGTCCTCTGGTACAATGAGCAGTTCTTC
TRBV19	.	TRBD2	TRBJ2-1	CASSPGGGVGEQFF	TGTGCCAGTAGTCCGGGGGGAGGGGTTGGTGAGCAGTTCTTC
TRBV27	.	.	TRBJ2-7	CASSYGSGYEQYF	TGTGCCAGCAGTTATGGCTCAGGCTACGAGCAGTACTTC
TRBV6-5	.	.	TRBJ1-2	CASSYEGQRTGYTF	TGTGCCAGCAGTTACGAGGGGCAGAGGACTGGCTACACCTTC
TRBV4-1	.	TRBD1	TRBJ1-6	CASSSRQGAQAPLHF	TGCGCCAGCAGCTCTCGACAGGGGGCTCAGGCACCCCTCCACTTT
TRBV3-1	.	TRBD1	TRBJ1-5	CASSFGQGAYQPQHF	TGTGCCAGCAGCTTCGGACAGGGCGCGTACCAGCCCCAGCATTTT
TRBV27	.	.	TRBJ2-5	CASRRYAGAGETQYF	TGTGCCAGCAGGCGCTATGCGGGGGCGGGCGAGACCCAGTACTTC
TRBV5-1	.	.	TRBJ2-4	CASSLDPKTKNIQYF	TGCGCCAGCAGCTTGGACCCCAAAACCAAAAACATTCAGTACTTC
TRBV2	.	.	TRBJ1-5	CASSDRGQAQHF	TGTGCCAGCAGTGACCGGGGTCAGGCCCAGCATTTT
TRBV3-1	.	.	TRBJ1-6	CASRPTGLVTSPLHF	TGTGCCAGCAGGCCAACAGGGCTCGTAACCTCACCCCTCCACTTT
TRBV7-9	.	.	TRBJ1-3	CASSLDPGPGNTIYF	TGTGCCAGCAGCTTAGATCCGGGACCTGGAAACACCATATATTTT
TRBV19	few	TRBD1	TRBJ2-1	CASSTGVWEQFF	TGTGCCAGTTCCACAGGGGTGTGGGAGCAGTTCTTC
TRBV4-3	few	TRBD1	TRBJ1-6	CASSQTGFYSPLHF	TGCGCCAGCAGCCAGACAGGGTTCTATTCACCCCTCCACTTT
TRBV7-3	.	TRBD2	TRBJ2-2	CASSLSSGGTGELFF	TGTGCCAGCAGCTTAAGTAGCGGGGGCACCGGGGAGCTGTTTTTT
TRBV12-3/TRBV12-4	.	.	TRBJ2-5	CASSAPVGAGTQYF	TGTGCCAGCAGCGCCCCAGTGGGTGCTGGAACCCAGTACTTC
TRBV18	few	.	TRBJ2-6	CASSPRFSGANVLTF	TGTGCCAGCTCACCACGTTTCTCTGGGGCCAACGTCCTGACTTTC
TRBV5-6	few	TRBD1	TRBJ2-3	CASSTDRDTDTQYF	TGTGCCAGCAGCACAGACAGGGACACAGATACGCAGTATTTT
TRBV7-2	.	.	TRBJ1-5	CASSPRGSSNQPQHF	TGTGCCAGCAGCCCCCGGGGAAGCAGCAATCAGCCCCAGCATTTT
TRBV5-1	few	.	TRBJ2-5	CASSLSVQETQYF	TGCGCCAGCAGCTTGTCAGTCCAAGAGACCCAGTACTTC
TRBV5-1	once	.	TRBJ1-4	CASSSDLTNEKLFF	TGCGCCAGCAGCTCGGACTTGACTAATGAAAAACTGTTTTTT
TRBV3-1	few	TRBD1	TRBJ2-7	CASSQDGTGFYEQYF	TGTGCCAGCAGCCAAGATGGGACAGGGTTCTACGAGCAGTACTTC